The T cell receptor (beta chain) under discussion was sequenced for a study of T-cell memory formation after mild COVID-19. At the level of the study: The study found TCR clusters largely donor specific. Points from the study as a whole: Confirmation of SARS-CoV-2 specificity was lacking for second-wave clones peaking day 37. There were some responding clones in pre-infection memory, which suggested that cross-reactive memory had joined.

Libraries for TCRalpha and TCRbeta carried sample barcodes and unique molecular identifiers via 5'RACE. One entry per CDR3 protein, called by TCRdb with MiXCR from the 5' RACE reads. The sample holds under 300,000 distinct CDR3 sequences; about 20% are singletons and the top ten take more than 20%. Details on this clonotype: Its antigen remains unidentified.

Trimming cost V 5 bases and J 9 bases, with 13 bases left between them. This CDR3 contains 13 residues. CDR1 and CDR2 (germline): SGHTA, FQGNSA. The receptor was isolated from a man in his late teens or twenties who had mild COVID-19 (a few samples of this study predate the infection). Cell type and time point are not known. This sequence joins TRBV7-2 and TRBJ2-2; TRBD1 might be the D (6 bases). The sample consisted of PBMCs or a T cell subset sorted from them (not recorded which). The CDR3 DNA reads TGTGCCAGCAGCCCCGCGGACAGCCGGGAGCTGTTTTTT. Its protein is CASSPADSRELFF.